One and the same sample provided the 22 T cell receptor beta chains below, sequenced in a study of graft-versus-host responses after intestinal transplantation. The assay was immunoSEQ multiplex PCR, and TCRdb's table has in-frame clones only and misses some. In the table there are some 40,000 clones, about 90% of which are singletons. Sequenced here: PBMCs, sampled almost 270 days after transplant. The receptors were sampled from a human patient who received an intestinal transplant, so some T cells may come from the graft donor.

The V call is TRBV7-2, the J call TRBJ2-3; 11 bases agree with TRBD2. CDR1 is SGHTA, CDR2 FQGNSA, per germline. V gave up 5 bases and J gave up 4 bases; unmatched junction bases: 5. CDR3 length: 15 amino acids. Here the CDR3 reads CASSLLAGVSDTQYF. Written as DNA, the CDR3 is TGTGCCAGCAGCCTACTAGCGGGGGTTTCAGATACGCAGTATTTT.

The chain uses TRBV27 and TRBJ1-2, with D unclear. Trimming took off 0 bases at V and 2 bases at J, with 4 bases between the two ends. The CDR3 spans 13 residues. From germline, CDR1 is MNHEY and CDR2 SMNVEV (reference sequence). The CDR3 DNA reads TGTGCCAGCAGTTTATCTCAGAACTATGGCTACACCTTC. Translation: CASSLSQNYGYTF.

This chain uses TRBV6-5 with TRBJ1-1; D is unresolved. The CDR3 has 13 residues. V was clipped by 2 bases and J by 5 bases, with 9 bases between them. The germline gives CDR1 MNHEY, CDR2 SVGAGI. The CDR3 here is CASSYEAGTEAFF. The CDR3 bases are TGTGCCAGCAGTTACGAGGCGGGGACTGAAGCTTTCTTT.

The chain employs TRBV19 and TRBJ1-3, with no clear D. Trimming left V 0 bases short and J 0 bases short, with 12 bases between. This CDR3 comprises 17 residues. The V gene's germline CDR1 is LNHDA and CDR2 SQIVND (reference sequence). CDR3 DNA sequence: TGTGCCAGTAGTATAGATTCAAGCACAGCCTCTGGAAACACCATATATTTT. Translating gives CASSIDSSTASGNTIYF.

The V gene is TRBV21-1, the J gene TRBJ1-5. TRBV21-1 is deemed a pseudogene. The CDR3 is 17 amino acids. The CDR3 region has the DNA TGTGCCAGCAGCAAAGGCACGGGGCAGGTACTCAATCAGCCCCAGCATTTT. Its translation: CASSKGTGQVLNQPQHF.

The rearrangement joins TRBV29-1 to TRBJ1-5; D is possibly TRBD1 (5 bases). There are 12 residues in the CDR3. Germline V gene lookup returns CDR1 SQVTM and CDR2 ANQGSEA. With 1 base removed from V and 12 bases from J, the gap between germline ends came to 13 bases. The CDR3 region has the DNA TGCAGCGTTGAAGGGGACGACTTCAGCCAGCATTTT. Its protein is CSVEGDDFSQHF.

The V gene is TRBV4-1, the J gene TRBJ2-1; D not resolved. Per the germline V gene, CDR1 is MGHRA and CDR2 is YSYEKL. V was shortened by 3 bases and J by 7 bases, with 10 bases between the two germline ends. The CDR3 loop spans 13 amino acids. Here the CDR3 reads CASSHPSGNEQFF. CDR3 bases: TGCGCCAGCAGCCACCCCTCCGGAAATGAGCAGTTCTTC.

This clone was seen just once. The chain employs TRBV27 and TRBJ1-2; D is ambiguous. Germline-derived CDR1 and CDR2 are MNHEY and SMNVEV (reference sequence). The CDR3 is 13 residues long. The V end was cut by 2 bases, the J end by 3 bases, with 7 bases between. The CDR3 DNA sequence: TGTGCCAGCAGTTTAAAGGTGGACTATGGCTACACCTTC. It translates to CASSLKVDYGYTF.

The CDR3 reads CASSMMDNVYNEQFF. CDR3 bases: TGTGCCAGTAGTATGATGGACAACGTATACAATGAGCAGTTCTTC. V is TRBV19 and J is TRBJ2-1; TRBD1 is a possible D gene (5 bases). The CDR3 runs 15 residues. The V and J ends lost 3 bases and 4 bases respectively, with 13 bases between them. From germline, CDR1 is LNHDA and CDR2 SQIVND (reference sequence).

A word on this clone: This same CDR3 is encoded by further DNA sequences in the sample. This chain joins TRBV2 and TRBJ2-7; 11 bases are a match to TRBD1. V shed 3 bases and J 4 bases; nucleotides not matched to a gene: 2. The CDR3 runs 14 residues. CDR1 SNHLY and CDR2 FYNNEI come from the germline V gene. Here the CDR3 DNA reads TGTGCCAGCAGTGAGGACAGGGGGCGGTACGAGCAGTACTTC. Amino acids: CASSEDRGRYEQYF.

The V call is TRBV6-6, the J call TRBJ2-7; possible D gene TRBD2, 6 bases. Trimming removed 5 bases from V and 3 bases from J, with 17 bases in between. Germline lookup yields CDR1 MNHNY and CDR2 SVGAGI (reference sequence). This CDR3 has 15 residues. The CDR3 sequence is CASSQRARNYYEQYF. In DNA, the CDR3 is TGTGCCAGCAGTCAGCGGGCCAGGAACTACTACGAGCAGTACTTC.

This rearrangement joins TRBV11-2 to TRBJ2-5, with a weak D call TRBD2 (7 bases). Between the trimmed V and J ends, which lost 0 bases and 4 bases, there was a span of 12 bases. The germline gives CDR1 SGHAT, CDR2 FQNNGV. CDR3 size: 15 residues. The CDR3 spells CASSLEGGAAETQYF. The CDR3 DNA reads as TGTGCCAGCAGCTTAGAGGGGGGGGCAGCAGAGACCCAGTACTTC.

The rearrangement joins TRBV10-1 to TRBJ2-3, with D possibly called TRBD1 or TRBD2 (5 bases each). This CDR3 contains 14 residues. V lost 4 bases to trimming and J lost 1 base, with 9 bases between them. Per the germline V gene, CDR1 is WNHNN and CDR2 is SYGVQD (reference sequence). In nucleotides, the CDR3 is TGCGCCAGCAGTGGAGGGGTCCGCACAGATACGCAGTATTTT. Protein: CASSGGVRTDTQYF.

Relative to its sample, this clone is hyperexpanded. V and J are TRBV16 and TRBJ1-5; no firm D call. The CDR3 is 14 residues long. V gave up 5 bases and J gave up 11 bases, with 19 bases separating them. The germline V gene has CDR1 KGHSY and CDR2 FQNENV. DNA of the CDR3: TGTGCCAGCAGCGATTGGCGGGAATTTGGAGCCCAGCATTTT. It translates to CASSDWREFGAQHF.

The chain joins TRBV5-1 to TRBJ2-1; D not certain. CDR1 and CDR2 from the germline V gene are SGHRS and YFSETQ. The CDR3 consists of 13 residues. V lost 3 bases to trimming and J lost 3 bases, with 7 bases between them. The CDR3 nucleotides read TGCGCCAGCAGCTACCCTAGCTACAATGAGCAGTTCTTC. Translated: CASSYPSYNEQFF.

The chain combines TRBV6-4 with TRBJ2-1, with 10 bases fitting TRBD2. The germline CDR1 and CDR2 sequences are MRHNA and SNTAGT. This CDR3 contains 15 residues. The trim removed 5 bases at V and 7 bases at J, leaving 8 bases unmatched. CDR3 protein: CASSFSSGGYNEQFF. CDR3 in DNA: TGTGCCAGCAGTTTTTCTAGCGGGGGATATAATGAGCAGTTCTTC.

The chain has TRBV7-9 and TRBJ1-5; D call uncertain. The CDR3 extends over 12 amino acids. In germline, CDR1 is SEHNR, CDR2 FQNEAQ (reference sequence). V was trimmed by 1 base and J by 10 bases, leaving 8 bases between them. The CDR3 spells CASSLGESPQHF. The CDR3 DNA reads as TGTGCCAGCAGCTTAGGAGAGAGTCCCCAGCATTTT. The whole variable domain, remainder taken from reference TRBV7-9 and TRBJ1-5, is DTGVSQNPRHKITKRGQNVTFRCDPISEHNRLYWYRQTLGQGPEFLTYFQNEAQLEKSRLLSDRFSAERPKGSFSTLEIQRTEQGDSAMYLCASSLGESPQHFGDGTRLSIL.

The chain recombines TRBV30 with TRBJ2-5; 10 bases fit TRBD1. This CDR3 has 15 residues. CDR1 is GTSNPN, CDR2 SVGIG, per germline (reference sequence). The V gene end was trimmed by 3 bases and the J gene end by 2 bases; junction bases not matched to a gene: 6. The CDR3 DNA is TGTGCCTGGAGCCCGGGGACAGGGGTTCAAGAGACCCAGTACTTC. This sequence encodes CAWSPGTGVQETQYF.

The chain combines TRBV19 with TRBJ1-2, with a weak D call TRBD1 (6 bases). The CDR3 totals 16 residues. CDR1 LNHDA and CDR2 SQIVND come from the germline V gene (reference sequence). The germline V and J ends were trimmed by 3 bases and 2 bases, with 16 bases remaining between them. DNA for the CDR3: TGTGCCAGTAGTATCTGGGCAGGGGCGCCAAACTATGGCTACACCTTC. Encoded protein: CASSIWAGAPNYGYTF.

The CDR3 reads CASSPGDNQPQHF. CDR3 coding DNA: TGTGCCAGCAGCCCGGGGGACAATCAGCCCCAGCATTTT. V is TRBV6-5 and J is TRBJ1-5; perhaps TRBD1 as D (5 bases). In germline, CDR1 is MNHEY, CDR2 SVGAGI. Trimming pared 6 bases from V and 3 bases from J, leaving 9 bases between. The CDR3 loop spans 13 amino acids.

In DNA form, the CDR3 reads TGTGCCAGCAGCTGGGACTCCTACAATGAGCAGTTCTTC. It codes for CASSWDSYNEQFF. The chain couples TRBV7-3 to TRBJ2-1; no clear D. The V end was cut by 4 bases, the J end by 0 bases, with 4 bases between. CDR1 SGHTA and CDR2 FQGTGA come from the germline V gene. CDR3 length: 13 amino acids.

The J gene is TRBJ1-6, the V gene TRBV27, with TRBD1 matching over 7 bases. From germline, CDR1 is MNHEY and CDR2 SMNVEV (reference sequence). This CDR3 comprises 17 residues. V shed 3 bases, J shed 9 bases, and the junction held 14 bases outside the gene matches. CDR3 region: CASSFYGQDGVFSPLHF. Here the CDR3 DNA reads TGTGCCAGCAGTTTCTATGGACAGGACGGGGTTTTTTCACCCCTCCACTTT.